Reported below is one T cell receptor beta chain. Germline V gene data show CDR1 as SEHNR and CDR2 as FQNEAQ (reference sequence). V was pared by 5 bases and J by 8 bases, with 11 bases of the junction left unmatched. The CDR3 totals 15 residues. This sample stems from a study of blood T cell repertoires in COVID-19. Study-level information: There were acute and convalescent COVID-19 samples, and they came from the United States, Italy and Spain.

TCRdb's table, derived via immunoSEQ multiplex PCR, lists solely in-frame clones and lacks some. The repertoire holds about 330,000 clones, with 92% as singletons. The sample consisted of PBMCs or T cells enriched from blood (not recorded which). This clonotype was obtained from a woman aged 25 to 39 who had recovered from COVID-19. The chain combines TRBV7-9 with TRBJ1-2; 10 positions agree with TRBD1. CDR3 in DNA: TGTGCCAGCAGCGTACCGGGACAGGGGCTCGGAGGCTACACCTTC. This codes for CASSVPGQGLGGYTF.